The clone carrying this TCR beta chain was recorded at least ten times. The target antigen is unknown. These data originate in a study of T cells in Graves' hyperthyroidism and ophthalmopathy. Fresh peripheral blood, roughly 9.6 ml, was the source of the PBMCs. Whole-study results and caveats: Most clonotypes expanded in the thyroid (above 0.001) were also present in blood. Ophthalmopathy could be told apart from stable hyperthyroidism with a 13 V-J model.

There were TCR beta CDR3 regions amplified from RNA transcripts. First-round RT-PCR targeting the TCR CDR3 was performed with the HTBI primer set. One entry per CDR3 protein, called by TCRdb with MiXCR from the multiplex PCR reads. The sample carries around 690,000 distinct CDR3 sequences, around 20% recorded once. Germline loops: CDR1 SGHRS, CDR2 YFSETQ. V gave up 4 bases and J gave up 7 bases; unmatched junction bases: 3. This CDR3 region has 14 residues. Specimen: blood. The receptor was isolated from a man younger than 40 with Graves' ophthalmopathy. The chain employs TRBV5-1 and TRBJ1-6; 9 nucleotides match TRBD1. The CDR3 sequence: CASSTGTGNSPLHF. The CDR3 nucleotides read TGCGCCAGCAGCACCGGGACAGGGAATTCACCCCTCCACTTT. The whole variable domain, remainder taken from reference TRBV5-1 and TRBJ1-6, is KAGVTQTPRYLIKTRGQQVTLSCSPISGHRSVSWYQQTPGQGLQFLFEYFSETQRNKGNFPGRFSGRQFSNSRSEMNVSTLELGDSALYLCASSTGTGNSPLHFGNGTRLTVT.